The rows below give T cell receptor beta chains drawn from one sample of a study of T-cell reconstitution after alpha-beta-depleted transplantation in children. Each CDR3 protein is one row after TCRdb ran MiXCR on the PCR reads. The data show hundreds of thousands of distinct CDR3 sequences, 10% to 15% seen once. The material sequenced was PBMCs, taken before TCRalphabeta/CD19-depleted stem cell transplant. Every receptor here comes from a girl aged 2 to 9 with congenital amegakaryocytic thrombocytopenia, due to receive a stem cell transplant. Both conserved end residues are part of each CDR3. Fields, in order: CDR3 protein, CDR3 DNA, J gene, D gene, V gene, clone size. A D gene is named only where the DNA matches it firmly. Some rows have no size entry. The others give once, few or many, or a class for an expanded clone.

CDR3 protein: CASGWSTGELFF; CDR3 DNA: TGTGCCAGTGGTTGGAGCACCGGGGAGCTGTTTTTT; J gene: TRBJ2-2; D gene: -; V gene: TRBV12-3/TRBV12-4; clone size: few
CDR3 protein: CAWSVTMTYKQFF; CDR3 DNA: TGTGCCTGGAGTGTCACGATGACCTACAAGCAGTTCTTC; J gene: TRBJ2-1; D gene: -; V gene: TRBV30; clone size: -
CDR3 protein: CAIRTSSEQYF; CDR3 DNA: TGTGCCATCAGGACTAGTTCGGAGCAGTACTTC; J gene: TRBJ2-7; D gene: -; V gene: TRBV10-3; clone size: many
CDR3 protein: CAIVGQGRGEPGELFF; CDR3 DNA: TGTGCCATCGTGGGACAGGGGAGGGGAGAACCCGGGGAGCTGTTTTTT; J gene: TRBJ2-2; D gene: TRBD1; V gene: TRBV12-3/TRBV12-4; clone size: -
CDR3 protein: CASSGMRGAFF; CDR3 DNA: TGTGCCAGCAGTGGGATGAGAGGGGCTTTCTTT; J gene: TRBJ1-1; D gene: -; V gene: TRBV2; clone size: many
CDR3 protein: CSAVTGGLYEQYF; CDR3 DNA: TGCAGTGCCGTTACCGGCGGGCTCTACGAGCAGTACTTC; J gene: TRBJ2-7; D gene: -; V gene: TRBV20-1; clone size: few
CDR3 protein: CASNDPGQPQHF; CDR3 DNA: TGTGCCAGTAATGATCCGGGTCAGCCCCAGCATTTT; J gene: TRBJ1-5; D gene: -; V gene: TRBV19; clone size: -
CDR3 protein: CATSRDLAGASYEQYF; CDR3 DNA: TGTGCCACCAGCAGAGACCTAGCGGGAGCTTCCTACGAGCAGTACTTC; J gene: TRBJ2-7; D gene: TRBD2; V gene: TRBV15; clone size: few
CDR3 protein: CASSYGREETQYF; CDR3 DNA: TGCGCCAGCAGTTACGGACGGGAAGAGACCCAGTACTTC; J gene: TRBJ2-5; D gene: -; V gene: TRBV10-1; clone size: once
CDR3 protein: CASSLAPWINIQYF; CDR3 DNA: TGCGCCAGCAGCTTGGCCCCGTGGATAAACATTCAGTACTTC; J gene: TRBJ2-4; D gene: -; V gene: TRBV5-1; clone size: -
CDR3 protein: CAIQKAGGRDEQYF; CDR3 DNA: TGTGCCATTCAGAAAGCGGGAGGGAGGGACGAGCAGTACTTC; J gene: TRBJ2-7; D gene: TRBD2; V gene: TRBV10-3; clone size: few
CDR3 protein: CASSADYIIADTQYF; CDR3 DNA: TGTGCCAGCAGTGCGGACTATATAATCGCAGATACGCAGTATTTT; J gene: TRBJ2-3; D gene: -; V gene: TRBV7-8; clone size: -
CDR3 protein: CASLAQIQETQYF; CDR3 DNA: TGTGCCAGCCTCGCACAGATACAAGAGACCCAGTACTTC; J gene: TRBJ2-5; D gene: -; V gene: TRBV7-7; clone size: many
CDR3 protein: CSARDRLTSSYNEQFF; CDR3 DNA: TGCAGTGCTAGAGATAGGCTAACCAGCTCCTACAATGAGCAGTTCTTC; J gene: TRBJ2-1; D gene: -; V gene: TRBV20-1; clone size: -
CDR3 protein: CSAPGTPNTGELFF; CDR3 DNA: TGCAGTGCTCCGGGGACCCCGAACACCGGGGAGCTGTTTTTT; J gene: TRBJ2-2; D gene: -; V gene: TRBV20-1; clone size: -
CDR3 protein: CASSLQGGNPRAFF; CDR3 DNA: TGCGCCAGCAGCCTACAGGGGGGCAACCCCAGAGCTTTCTTT; J gene: TRBJ1-1; D gene: TRBD1; V gene: TRBV4-1; clone size: few
CDR3 protein: CSAYRGTSGGTDTQYF; CDR3 DNA: TGCAGTGCTTACCGAGGGACTAGCGGGGGCACAGATACGCAGTATTTT; J gene: TRBJ2-3; D gene: TRBD2; V gene: TRBV20-1; clone size: few
CDR3 protein: CASSEYSLGNEQFF; CDR3 DNA: TGTGCCAGCAGTGAATATTCTCTGGGAAATGAGCAGTTCTTC; J gene: TRBJ2-1; D gene: -; V gene: TRBV25-1; clone size: few
CDR3 protein: CASSSSGRAPYNEQFF; CDR3 DNA: TGTGCCAGCAGCTCTAGCGGGAGGGCCCCCTACAATGAGCAGTTCTTC; J gene: TRBJ2-1; D gene: TRBD2; V gene: TRBV7-6; clone size: few
CDR3 protein: CASSFRKLDSTDTQYF; CDR3 DNA: TGTGCCAGCAGCTTTCGGAAGCTGGATAGCACAGATACGCAGTATTTT; J gene: TRBJ2-3; D gene: -; V gene: TRBV7-9; clone size: many
CDR3 protein: CSYRDSTTNEKLFF; CDR3 DNA: TGCAGTTACCGGGACAGTACAACTAATGAAAAACTGTTTTTT; J gene: TRBJ1-4; D gene: TRBD1; V gene: TRBV20-1; clone size: -
CDR3 protein: CSAKGQLLGGEQFF; CDR3 DNA: TGCAGTGCTAAGGGACAGTTACTAGGGGGTGAGCAGTTCTTC; J gene: TRBJ2-1; D gene: TRBD1; V gene: TRBV20-1; clone size: -